Listed here is a single T cell receptor (beta chain). Per germline, CDR1 WNHNN and CDR2 SYGVQD (reference sequence). The CDR3 is 16 amino acids. The V end was cut by 4 bases, the J end by 2 bases, with 15 bases between. This sample is drawn from a study of CD8+CD57+ T cells in acquired aplastic anemia. Patients included in sequencing had previously demonstrated CD8+CD57+ cell expansion by flow cytometry. The patients all had a severe acquired aplastic anemia diagnosis. The TCR beta profiling, which covered VDJ combination and CDR3 sequence, was carried out using genomic DNA as the template. TCRdb re-called the reads through MiXCR, storing one row per CDR3 protein. Among some 170,000 distinct CDR3 sequences listed, around 60% were seen once.

Input material: sorted CD4+, CD8+, or CD8+CD57+ T cells (not recorded which) from PBMCs. The gene calls are TRBV10-1 and TRBJ2-1, with D possibly matching TRBD2 (6 bases). This receptor was taken from a human donor with aplastic anemia. The CDR3 DNA reads as TGCGCCAGCAGTGCAGCTTTGACGGGAGCCTACAATGAGCAGTTCTTC. Translated: CASSAALTGAYNEQFF.